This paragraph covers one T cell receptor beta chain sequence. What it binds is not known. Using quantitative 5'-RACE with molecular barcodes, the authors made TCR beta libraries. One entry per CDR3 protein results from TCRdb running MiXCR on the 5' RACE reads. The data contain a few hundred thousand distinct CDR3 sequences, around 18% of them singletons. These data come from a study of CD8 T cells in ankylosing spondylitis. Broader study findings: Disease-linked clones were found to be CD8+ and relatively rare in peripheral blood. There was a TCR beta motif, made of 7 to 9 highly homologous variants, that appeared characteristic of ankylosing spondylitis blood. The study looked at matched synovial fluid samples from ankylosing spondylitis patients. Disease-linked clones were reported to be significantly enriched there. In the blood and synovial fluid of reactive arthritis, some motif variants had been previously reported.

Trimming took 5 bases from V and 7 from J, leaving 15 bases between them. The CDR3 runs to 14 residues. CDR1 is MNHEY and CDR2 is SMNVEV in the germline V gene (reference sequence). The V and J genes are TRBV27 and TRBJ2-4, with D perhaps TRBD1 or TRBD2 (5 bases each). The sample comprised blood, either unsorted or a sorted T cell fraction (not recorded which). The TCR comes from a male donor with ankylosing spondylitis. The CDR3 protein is CASSQWTTGNIQYF. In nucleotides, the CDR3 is TGTGCCAGCAGTCAATGGACAACGGGGAACATTCAGTACTTC.